This T cell receptor (beta chain) emerged from a study of cytomegalovirus exposure and HLA in healthy donors (dated by TCRdb to the late 2010s). The study in broad terms: An earlier analysis of some 600 of the donors reported 250 to 300 Gb of sequence data and approximately 120 million unique TCR beta sequences obtained from about 179 million T cells. To study patterns of TCR occurrence, a later analysis re-analyzed previously published TCR beta repertoires from around 670 donors and added high-resolution HLA genotyping. Every discovery cohort repertoire had been produced on one sequencing platform. To predict cytomegalovirus infection status, the study brought together high-throughput TCR immunosequencing, statistical association of individual TCRs with disease status, and machine learning. An earlier analysis of 587 of the donors applied high-throughput TCR beta sequencing to assess whether each TCR beta V gene segment acted as functional or pseudogenic. HLA typing covered class I and class II loci at four-digit resolution. Genome-wide SNP genotypes for about 65% of the 666 donors were used in a later genetic analysis, which treated that subset as a discovery cohort. Roughly 5 DR-DQ haplotypes were handled as single units for association and clustering because linkage in the cohort was strong. An early release covering roughly 600 HLA-typed donors comprised 250 to 350 gigabases of sequencing data and roughly 85 million unique TCR sequences. Using immunosequencing, the study profiled T cell repertoires from about 650 subjects and related those repertoires to cytomegalovirus serostatus. Besides the first cohort of approximately 670 subjects, a separate validation cohort made up of 120 different subjects was used. Typing coverage differed by locus: A, B, C, DRB1 and DQB1 were typed in about 620-640 donors, DQA1 in 500 to 550, DPA1 in around 580, and DPB1 in approximately 450. Donor age, sex, ethnicity and CMV serostatus were compiled alongside the repertoire data. Rather than drawing on any new phenotypic data, the later analysis identified candidate immune exposures from TCR beta sequences and the way those sequences occurred across donors. The study aimed to test whether cataloging public T cell receptors could reveal signatures of past pathogen exposure. Among the roughly 390 genotyped donors, approximately 81% belonged to the genetic ancestry cluster associated with self-reported Caucasian donors. Across around 400 genotyped donors of the cohort, an average of about 220,000 unique TCR beta nucleotide sequences per donor were sequenced, and approximately 17% of those sequences were non-productive. The full study reports these points: The 87-base-pair reads could not distinguish some IMGT-functional V segments, including TRBV6-2 and TRBV6-3, so those segments were excluded. A total of about 180 TCR beta chains were listed by the study as associated with cytomegalovirus. A later analysis found that HLA-associated TCR beta chains were more clonally expanded and had lower generation probabilities than equally common non-associated chains. A further reported finding was that TCR beta sequences accurately predicted the HLA-A and HLA-B alleles for most subjects in the first cohort. HLA typing was unavailable for some donors at each locus, so association tests used only the typed subset. Specific HLA alleles were associated with 18,000 or so TCR beta sequences at a false discovery rate of 0.05 in a later analysis. A group of highly shared sequence variants was considered likely to be a technical artifact of the sequencing pipeline. Correlated functional status among segregating V segments might be attributable to linkage disequilibrium, but an unknown experimental factor could not be ruled out. An association between a missense DCLRE1C variant and V-gene and J-gene trimming of TCR beta chains was found in a later genetic analysis and replicated in an independent cohort. In a later genetic analysis, fewer N-insertions in productive TCRs were reported among donors in an Asian-associated ancestry cluster than the roughly 700-donor mean. The authors suggested that the approach could potentially be extended to other disease states and immunological phenotypes. A later analysis found that TCR association rates varied across HLA loci, with DRB1 alleles showing the most associated TCRs and HLA-C alleles the fewest. Most TCR sequences were seen in very few donors, while some public TCRs were found in many individuals. A later analysis reported that several top co-occurrence clusters appeared linked to parvovirus B19, influenza, CMV and Epstein-Barr virus. In both the original and validation cohorts, the classifier was reported to diagnose cytomegalovirus status with high specificity and sensitivity. Because counts were too low, under 20 rarely observed V segments, including chromosome 9 orphons, were left out of the earlier analysis of some 640 of the donors. An earlier analysis of around 600 of the donors showed that most TCR beta V segments appeared in productive rearrangements either about 87% or about 30% of the time, which broadly matched IMGT annotations. Presence/absence analyses assumed roughly uniform sequencing depth across donors, an assumption that may not hold. This cohort had only TCR beta chains sequenced, and the lack of alpha or paired-chain data limited which features could be detected. A later analysis found that most CMV-associated TCR beta chains appeared HLA-restricted, with HLA associations seemingly driven largely by CMV exposure. For the cohort, immune exposure information was limited to CMV serostatus. A few of the identified cytomegalovirus-associated TCR beta chains were confirmed in vitro to be specific for cytomegalovirus antigens. When HLA alleles, especially DR and DQ, strongly co-occurred, attributing TCR associations to individual alleles was difficult.

To note about this clone: The clone's antigen remains unknown. One end of the junction fails to match germline, which may point to a read error.

The cohort comprised more than 550 healthy bone marrow donors. At the time of sampling, every cohort member was nominally healthy, though immune exposures that went unrecorded were likely present. The donor was CMV seronegative and belonged to the group of 350 or so seronegative cohort members. A peripheral blood sample was provided by each donor, and peripheral blood mononuclear cells were used for TCR beta sequencing. Genomic DNA extraction from the blood cell samples was performed with the Qiagen DNeasy Blood Extraction Kit. Reading from cysteine to phenylalanine, the CDR3 counts 11 amino acids. Solely the CDR3 DNA is kept, with 33 bases framed from the first base. CDR1 and CDR2 are drawn from the germline V gene: SGHTS, YDEGEE. The library was made by the immunoSEQ multiplex PCR assay. The multiplex PCR relied on a mix of 60 forward primers for TCR Vbeta segments and 13 reverse primers for TCR Jbeta segments. Amplification of the CDR3 region of rearranged TCR beta genes was performed with a multiplex PCR assay on genomic DNA. The amplified TCR beta libraries were sequenced on the Illumina HiSeq System as 87-base-pair reads. In the original analysis: A later analysis counted about 80 million unique TCR beta chains across the 500 to 850 repertoires, and some 11 million of these chains were shared by at least two donors. Raw reads were error-corrected and collapsed into unique sequences by a nearest-neighbor algorithm in which closely related sequences were merged to remove PCR and sequencing errors. To assign V, D and J gene segments, CDR3 sequences were aligned to IMGT reference sequences. For a sequence to be retained, a match of at least six nucleotides to both a V gene segment and a J gene segment was required. Rearrangements were classified as productive when the CDR3 lacked stop codons and remained in frame with V and J, and all other rearrangements were classified as non-productive. CDR3 was defined by IMGT convention, running from the second conserved V-encoded cysteine to the conserved J-encoded phenylalanine. The earlier analysis of 500 to 600 of the donors excluded sequences that lacked an unambiguous match to a single V gene segment. In an earlier analysis of several hundred of the donors, V segments were called functional above 56.7% productive rearrangements and were called segregating when the between-donor standard deviation exceeded 5%. A statistical classification framework was built for diagnosing cytomegalovirus status from the catalog of TCR beta chain sequences. A later analysis assigned V and J genes by comparing TCR nucleotide sequences with IMGT/GENE-DB human TR gene sequences. The TCRdist pipeline was used in a later analysis to assign CDR3 sequences and most-parsimonious VDJ recombination scenarios. A later analysis defined each TCR beta chain by its CDR3 amino acid sequence plus V-gene family, and excluded reads lacking a unique V-gene family. In a later analysis, around 650 highly shared, low-generation-probability nucleotide sequences were removed to address suspected cross-contamination and a sequencing artifact. In a later analysis, a clonal expansion index was calculated for each public chain from normalized within-repertoire ranks of inferred template counts. A later analysis computed generation probabilities with a VDJ recombination model fitted to out-of-frame rearrangements, and checked the results against IGoR. A later analysis scored TCR-TCR, TCR-HLA and TCR-CMV co-occurrence with hypergeometric tests, applying a repertoire-size bias correction to TCR pairs. In a later analysis, false discovery rates were estimated by permuting HLA or CMV assignments 20 times. In a later analysis, co-occurring TCRs were grouped with DBSCAN, and TCRdist sequence similarity was added when clustering was performed within HLA-allele-positive subsets. Repertoires with fewer than 30,000 or more than 120,000 public chains were left out of co-occurrence clustering, as were about 5 repertoires with anomalous nucleotide sharing. TCRdb carries this immuneACCESS record with in-frame sequences only. Its versions omit some clonotypes, under half of them owing to an unresolved V gene in the studies checked, with the rest unexplained. That table furnishes V, J and clone size, whereas the DNA furnished D and trimming. This sample lists 95,000 to 150,000 clones; 78% were detected once. The ten largest clones capture approximately 6% of the sample.

Here the chain combines TRBV5-8 and TRBJ2-7; 12 nucleotides in the junction match TRBD1. What was sequenced was PBMCs. The clonotype comes from a woman aged 40-49 years in good health and CMV-seronegative. The CDR3 reads CASSLGDRGHF. The DNA sequence is given as TGTGCCAGCAGCTTGGGGGACAGGGGGCACTTC.